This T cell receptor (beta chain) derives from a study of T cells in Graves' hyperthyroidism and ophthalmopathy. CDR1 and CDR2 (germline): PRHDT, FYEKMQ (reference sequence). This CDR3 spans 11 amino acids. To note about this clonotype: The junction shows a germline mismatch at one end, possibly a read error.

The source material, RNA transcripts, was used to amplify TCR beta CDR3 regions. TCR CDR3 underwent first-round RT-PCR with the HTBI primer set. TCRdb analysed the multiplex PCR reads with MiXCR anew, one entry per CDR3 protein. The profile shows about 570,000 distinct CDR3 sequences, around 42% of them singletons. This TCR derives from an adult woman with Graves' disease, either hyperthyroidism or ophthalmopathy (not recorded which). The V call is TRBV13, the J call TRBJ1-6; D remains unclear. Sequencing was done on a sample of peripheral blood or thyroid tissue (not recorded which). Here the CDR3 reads CASSLGTLLNF. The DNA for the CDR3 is TGTGCCAGCAGCTTAGGGACACTTCTCAACTTT. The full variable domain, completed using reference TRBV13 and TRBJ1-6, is AAGVIQSPRHLIKEKRETATLKCYPIPRHDTVYWYQQGPGQDPQFLISFYEKMQSDKGSIPDRFSAQQFSDYHSELNMSSLELGDSALYFCASSLGTLLNFGNGTRLTVT.